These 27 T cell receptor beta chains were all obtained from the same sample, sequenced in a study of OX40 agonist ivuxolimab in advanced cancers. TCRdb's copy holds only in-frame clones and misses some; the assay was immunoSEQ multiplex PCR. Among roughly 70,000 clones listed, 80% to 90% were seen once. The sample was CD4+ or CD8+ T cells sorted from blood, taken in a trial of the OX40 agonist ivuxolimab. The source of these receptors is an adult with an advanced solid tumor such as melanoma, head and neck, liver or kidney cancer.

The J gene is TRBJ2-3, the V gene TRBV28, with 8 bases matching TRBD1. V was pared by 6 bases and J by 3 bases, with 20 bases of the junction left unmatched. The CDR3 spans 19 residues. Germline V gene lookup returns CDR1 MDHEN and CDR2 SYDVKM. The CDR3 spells CASSPLISGTGAGTDTQYF. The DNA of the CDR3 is TGTGCCAGCAGCCCCCTTATCTCCGGGACAGGAGCAGGTACAGATACGCAGTATTTT.

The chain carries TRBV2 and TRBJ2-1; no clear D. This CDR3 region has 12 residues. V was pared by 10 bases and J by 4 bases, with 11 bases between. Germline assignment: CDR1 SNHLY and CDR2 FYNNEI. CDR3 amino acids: CATLVGYNEQFF. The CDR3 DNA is TGTGCCACCCTGGTAGGGTACAATGAGCAGTTCTTC.

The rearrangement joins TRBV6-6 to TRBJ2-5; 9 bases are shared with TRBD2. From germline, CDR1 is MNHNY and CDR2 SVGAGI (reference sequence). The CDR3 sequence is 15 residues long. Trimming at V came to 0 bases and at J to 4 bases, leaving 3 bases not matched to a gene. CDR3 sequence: CASSYSGLATETQYF. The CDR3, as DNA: TGTGCCAGCAGTTACTCGGGACTAGCTACAGAGACCCAGTACTTC.

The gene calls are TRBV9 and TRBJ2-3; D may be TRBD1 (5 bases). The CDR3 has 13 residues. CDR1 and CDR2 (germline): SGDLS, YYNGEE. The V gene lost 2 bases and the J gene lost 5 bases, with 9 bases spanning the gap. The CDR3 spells CASSVAGKDTQYF. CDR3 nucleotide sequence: TGTGCCAGCAGCGTGGCAGGGAAAGATACGCAGTATTTT.

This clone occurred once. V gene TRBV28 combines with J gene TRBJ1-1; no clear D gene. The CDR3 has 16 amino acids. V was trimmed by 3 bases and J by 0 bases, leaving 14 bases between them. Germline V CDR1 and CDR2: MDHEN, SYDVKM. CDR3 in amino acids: CASSFQRWNLNTEAFF. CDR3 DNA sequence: TGTGCCAGCAGTTTCCAGCGGTGGAACTTGAACACTGAAGCTTTCTTT.

CDR3 loop: CASSSPATGELFF. The CDR3 region has the DNA TGTGCCAGCAGCTCACCGGCGACCGGGGAGCTGTTTTTT. The gene calls are TRBV7-3 and TRBJ2-2, with unresolved D. CDR3 length: 13 amino acids. In germline, CDR1 is SGHTA, CDR2 FQGTGA. V gave up 4 bases and J gave up 5 bases, with 8 bases separating them.

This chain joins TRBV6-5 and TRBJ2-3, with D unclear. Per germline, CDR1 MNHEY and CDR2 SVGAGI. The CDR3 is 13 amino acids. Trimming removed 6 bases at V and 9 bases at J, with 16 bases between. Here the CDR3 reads CASSLNDQTTQYF. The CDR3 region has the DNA TGTGCCAGCAGCCTCAACGATCAGACAACGCAGTATTTT.

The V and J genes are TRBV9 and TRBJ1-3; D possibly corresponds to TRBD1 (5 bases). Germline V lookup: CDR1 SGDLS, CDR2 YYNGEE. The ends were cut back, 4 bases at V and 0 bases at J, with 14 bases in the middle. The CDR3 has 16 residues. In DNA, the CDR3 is TGTGCCAGCAGCCTAACCGGGACCAACTCTGGAAACACCATATATTTT. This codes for CASSLTGTNSGNTIYF.

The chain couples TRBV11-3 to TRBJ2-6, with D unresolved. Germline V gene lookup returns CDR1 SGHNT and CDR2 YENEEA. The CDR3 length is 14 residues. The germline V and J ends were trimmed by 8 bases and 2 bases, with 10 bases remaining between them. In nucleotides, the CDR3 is TGTGCCAGCGACCTCCGCCCTGGGGCCAACGTCCTGACTTTC. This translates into CASDLRPGANVLTF.

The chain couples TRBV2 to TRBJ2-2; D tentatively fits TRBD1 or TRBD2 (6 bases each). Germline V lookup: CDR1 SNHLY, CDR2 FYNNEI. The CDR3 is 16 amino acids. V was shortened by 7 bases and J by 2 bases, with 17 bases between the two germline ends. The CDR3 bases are TGTGCCAGCAACGCCGGAGGGGGATTTAACACCGGGGAGCTGTTTTTT. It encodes CASNAGGGFNTGELFF.

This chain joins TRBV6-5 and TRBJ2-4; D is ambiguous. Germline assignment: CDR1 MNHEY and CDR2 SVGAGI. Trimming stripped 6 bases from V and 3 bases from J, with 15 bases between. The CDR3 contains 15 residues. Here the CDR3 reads CASRHLESDKNIQYF. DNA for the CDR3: TGTGCCAGCAGACACCTGGAGAGCGACAAAAACATTCAGTACTTC.

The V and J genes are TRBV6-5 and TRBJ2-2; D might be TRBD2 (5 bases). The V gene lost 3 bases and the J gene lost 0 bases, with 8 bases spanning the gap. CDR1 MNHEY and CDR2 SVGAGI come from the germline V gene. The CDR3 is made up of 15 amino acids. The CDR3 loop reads CASSYDYSNTGELFF. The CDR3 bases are TGTGCCAGCAGTTATGACTATTCGAACACCGGGGAGCTGTTTTTT.

The CDR3 sequence: CASSATGGRGYTF. DNA for the CDR3: TGTGCCAGCAGTGCGACAGGGGGTAGGGGCTACACCTTC. This sequence joins TRBV27 and TRBJ1-2; 9 bases fit TRBD1. From germline, CDR1 is MNHEY and CDR2 SMNVEV (reference sequence). This CDR3 region has 13 residues. V shed 5 bases, J shed 8 bases, and the junction held 6 bases outside the gene matches.

The CDR3 region is CAKRDRGGNEQFF. CDR3 bases: TGTGCCAAAAGGGACAGGGGTGGCAATGAGCAGTTCTTC. The rearrangement uses TRBV2 and TRBJ2-1, with 10 bases fitting TRBD1. The CDR3 loop spans 13 amino acids. With V trimmed by 10 bases and J by 6 bases, 6 bases remained unmatched. CDR1 is SNHLY, CDR2 FYNNEI, per germline.

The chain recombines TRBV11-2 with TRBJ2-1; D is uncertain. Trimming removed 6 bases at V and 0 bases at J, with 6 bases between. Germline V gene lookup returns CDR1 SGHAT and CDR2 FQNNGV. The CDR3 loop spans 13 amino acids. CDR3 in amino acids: CASRMSSYNEQFF. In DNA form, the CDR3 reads TGTGCCAGCAGGATGAGCTCCTACAATGAGCAGTTCTTC. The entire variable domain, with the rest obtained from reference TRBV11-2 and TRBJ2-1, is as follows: EAGVAQSPRYKIIEKRQSVAFWCNPISGHATLYWYQQILGQGPKLLIQFQNNGVVDDSQLPKDRFSAERLKGVDSTLKIQPAKLEDSAVYLCASRMSSYNEQFFGPGTRLTVL.

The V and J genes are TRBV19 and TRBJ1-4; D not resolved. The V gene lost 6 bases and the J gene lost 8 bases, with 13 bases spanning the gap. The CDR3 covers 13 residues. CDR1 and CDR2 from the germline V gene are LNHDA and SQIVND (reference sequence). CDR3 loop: CASRGHEREKLFF. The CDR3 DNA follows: TGTGCCAGTAGGGGCCACGAGAGGGAAAAACTGTTTTTT. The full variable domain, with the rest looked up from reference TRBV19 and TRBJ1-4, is DGGITQSPKYLFRKEGQNVTLSCEQNLNHDAMYWYRQDPGQGLRLIYYSQIVNDFQKGDIAEGYSVSREKKESFPLTVTSAQKNPTAFYLCASRGHEREKLFFGSGTQLSVL.

The DNA for the CDR3 is TGTGCCAGCAGTCCCAGGAGCTCCTACAATGAGCAGTTCTTC. Translated: CASSPRSSYNEQFF. V and J are TRBV27 and TRBJ2-1, with D uncertain. From germline, CDR1 is MNHEY and CDR2 SMNVEV (reference sequence). The CDR3 covers 14 residues. Trimming took 5 bases from V and 0 from J, leaving 8 bases between them.

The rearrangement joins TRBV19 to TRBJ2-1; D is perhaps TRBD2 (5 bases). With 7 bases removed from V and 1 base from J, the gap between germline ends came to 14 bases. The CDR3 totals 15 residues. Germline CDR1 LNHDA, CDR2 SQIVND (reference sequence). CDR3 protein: CASKRAVHSYNEQFF. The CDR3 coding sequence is TGTGCCAGTAAAAGAGCGGTGCATTCCTACAATGAGCAGTTCTTC.

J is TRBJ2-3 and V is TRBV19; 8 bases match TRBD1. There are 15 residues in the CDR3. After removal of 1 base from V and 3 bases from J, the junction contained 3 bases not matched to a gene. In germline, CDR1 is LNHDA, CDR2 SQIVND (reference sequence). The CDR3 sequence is CASSIGQGRTDTQYF. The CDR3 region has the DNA TGTGCCAGTAGTATAGGACAGGGGAGAACAGATACGCAGTATTTT.

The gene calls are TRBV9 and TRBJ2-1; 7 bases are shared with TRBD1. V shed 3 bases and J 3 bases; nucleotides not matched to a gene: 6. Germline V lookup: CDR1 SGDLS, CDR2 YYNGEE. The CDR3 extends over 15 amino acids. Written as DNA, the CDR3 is TGTGCCAGCAGCGCTCAGGGGGTGGGCTACAATGAGCAGTTCTTC. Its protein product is CASSAQGVGYNEQFF.

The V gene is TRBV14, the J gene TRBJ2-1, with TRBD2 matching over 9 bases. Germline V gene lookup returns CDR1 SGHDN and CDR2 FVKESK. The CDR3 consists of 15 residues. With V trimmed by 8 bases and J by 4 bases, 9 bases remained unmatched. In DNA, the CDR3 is TGTGCCAGCGGACAAGCGGGAGGTTCTTACAATGAGCAGTTCTTC. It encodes CASGQAGGSYNEQFF.

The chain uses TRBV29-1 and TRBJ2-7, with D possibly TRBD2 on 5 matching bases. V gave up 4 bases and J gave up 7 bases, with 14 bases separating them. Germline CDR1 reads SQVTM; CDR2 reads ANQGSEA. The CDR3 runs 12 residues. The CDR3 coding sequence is TGCAGCGTTGGTAGCGTGTCCTGGGAGCAGTACTTC. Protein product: CSVGSVSWEQYF.

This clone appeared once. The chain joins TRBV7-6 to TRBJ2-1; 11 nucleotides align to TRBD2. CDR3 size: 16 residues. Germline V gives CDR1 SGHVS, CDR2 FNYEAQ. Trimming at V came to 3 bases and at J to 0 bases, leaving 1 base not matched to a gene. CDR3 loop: CASSFSGRASYNEQFF. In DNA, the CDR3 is TGTGCCAGCAGCTTTAGCGGGAGGGCCTCCTACAATGAGCAGTTCTTC.

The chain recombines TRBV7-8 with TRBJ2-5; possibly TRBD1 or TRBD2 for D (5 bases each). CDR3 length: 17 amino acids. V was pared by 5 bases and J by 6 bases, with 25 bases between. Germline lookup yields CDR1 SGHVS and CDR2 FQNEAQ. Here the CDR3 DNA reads TGTGCCAGCAGCCGATCTCGAAGCCCAGGGACCCTCCAGACCCAGTACTTC. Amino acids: CASSRSRSPGTLQTQYF.

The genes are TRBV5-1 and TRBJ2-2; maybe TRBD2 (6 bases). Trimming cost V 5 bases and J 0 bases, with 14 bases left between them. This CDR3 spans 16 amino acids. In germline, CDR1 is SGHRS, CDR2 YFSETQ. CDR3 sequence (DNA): TGCGCCAGCAGGGGGGGAGACAGCCCGAACACCGGGGAGCTGTTTTTT. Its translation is CASRGGDSPNTGELFF.

The CDR3, as DNA: TGTGCCAGCAGCTTAGTTAACTATGGCTACACCTTC. This translates into CASSLVNYGYTF. The rearrangement uses TRBV7-8 and TRBJ1-2; D unclear. The V gene lost 1 base and the J gene lost 1 base, with 1 base spanning the gap. Germline V gives CDR1 SGHVS, CDR2 FQNEAQ. The CDR3 has 12 residues. The full variable domain, in which reference TRBV7-8 and TRBJ1-2 provide the parts outside the CDR3, is GAGVSQSPRYKVAKRGQDVALRCDPISGHVSLFWYQQALGQGPEFLTYFQNEAQLDKSGLPSDRFFAERPEGSVSTLKIQRTQQEDSAVYLCASSLVNYGYTFGSGTRLTVV.

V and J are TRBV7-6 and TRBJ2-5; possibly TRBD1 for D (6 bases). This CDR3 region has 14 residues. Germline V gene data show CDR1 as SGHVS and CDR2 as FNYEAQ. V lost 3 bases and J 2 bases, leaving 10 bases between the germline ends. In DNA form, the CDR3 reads TGTGCCAGCAGCTTTCGAGGGGGTCAAGAGACCCAGTACTTC. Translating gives CASSFRGGQETQYF.